The entry that follows covers one T cell receptor (beta chain) sequence. Its target is unknown. These data belong to a study of shared clonotypes between healthy human individuals. Study findings and constraints: For naive CD4 cells, roughly 4.6% of clonotypes were shared across a few donors.

The naive CD8 population came from CD45RO-negative cells selected for CCR7, without terminally differentiated effector memory CD45RA+ cells. Assay: immunoSEQ multiplex PCR; the TCRdb copy retains only in-frame clones and omits some. Among roughly 770,000 clones listed, 96% were seen once. Germline V gene sequence: CDR1 SGHVS, CDR2 FNYEAQ. V was clipped by 2 bases and J by 6 bases; unmatched bases: 14. The CDR3 spans 18 residues. The J gene is TRBJ2-1, the V gene TRBV7-6; 9 bases are shared with TRBD1. Source material: naive CD8+ T cells sorted from blood. The receptor's source is a man younger than 45 in good health. The CDR3 is CASSLSSPWDRVGNEQFF. CDR3 coding DNA: TGTGCCAGCAGCTTAAGCAGTCCGTGGGACAGGGTAGGCAATGAGCAGTTCTTC.